A selection of T cell receptor beta chains follows, all from one sample in a study of T-cell reconstitution after alpha-beta-depleted transplantation in children. From the PCR reads, TCRdb called clonotypes with MiXCR, one entry per CDR3 protein. The sample yields about 540,000 distinct CDR3 sequences, roughly 18% seen once. The sample consisted of PBMCs from the stem cell graft donor, taken from the stem cell graft. All receptors derive from a human donor who donated a stem cell graft to a child with acute lymphoblastic leukemia. The CDR3 runs from the conserved cysteine through the conserved F or W. D genes are given only for firm matches. Expanded clones are given a class, and other clones once, few, many or no size at all.

abundance	j_gene	v_gene	d_gene	CDR3aa	CDR3nt
NA	TRBJ2-5	TRBV18	TRBD2	CASSRGGGQETQYF	TGTGCCAGCTCCCGCGGCGGGGGACAAGAGACCCAGTACTTC
NA	TRBJ1-1	TRBV9	NA	CASSPNWGRTEAFF	TGTGCCAGCAGCCCGAACTGGGGGCGGACTGAAGCTTTCTTT
NA	TRBJ2-7	TRBV20-1	NA	CSARGGNEQYF	TGCAGTGCTAGAGGGGGCAACGAGCAGTACTTC
NA	TRBJ1-1	TRBV10-2	NA	CASGGRLRTEAFF	TGCGCCAGCGGTGGGAGGTTGCGCACTGAAGCTTTCTTT
NA	TRBJ2-7	TRBV6-1	NA	CASEKETGFSYEQYF	TGTGCCAGCGAAAAGGAAACAGGGTTCTCCTACGAGCAGTACTTC
NA	TRBJ2-7	TRBV7-9	TRBD1	CASSWDRGLREQYF	TGTGCCAGCAGCTGGGACAGGGGGTTGAGGGAGCAGTACTTC
few	TRBJ2-1	TRBV12-3/TRBV12-4	NA	CASSLVRGHDSYNEQFF	TGTGCCAGCAGTTTAGTAAGAGGGCATGACTCCTACAATGAGCAGTTCTTC
NA	TRBJ2-7	TRBV21-1	NA	CASSKGVSGEVYEQYF	TGTGCCAGCAGCAAAGGGGTTAGCGGGGAAGTCTACGAGCAGTACTTC
NA	TRBJ1-5	TRBV29-1	NA	CSVPGELSNQPQHF	TGCAGCGTCCCAGGGGAGCTGAGCAATCAGCCCCAGCATTTT
few	TRBJ2-4	TRBV15	TRBD2	CATSRGTSGTSAKNIQYF	TGTGCCACCAGCAGGGGTACTAGCGGGACCTCCGCCAAAAACATTCAGTACTTC
NA	TRBJ1-1	TRBV20-1	NA	CSARDGGGLNTEAFF	TGCAGTGCTAGAGATGGCGGCGGCTTGAACACTGAAGCTTTCTTT
NA	TRBJ2-3	TRBV10-1	NA	CASSGGAGDTQYF	TGCGCCAGCAGTGGGGGAGCAGGAGATACGCAGTATTTT
few	TRBJ1-1	TRBV7-9	NA	CASSLASGVNTEAFF	TGTGCCAGCAGCTTAGCCTCAGGGGTGAACACTGAAGCTTTCTTT
NA	TRBJ2-2	TRBV15	NA	CATSRSWAGELFF	TGTGCCACCAGCAGATCCTGGGCCGGGGAGCTGTTTTTT
NA	TRBJ2-7	TRBV7-9	TRBD2	CASSLRLAGGLSYEQYF	TGTGCCAGCAGTCTCCGACTAGCGGGAGGCCTCTCCTACGAGCAGTACTTC
NA	TRBJ2-3	TRBV29-1	NA	CSVEGSAGRATQYF	TGCAGCGTTGAAGGGTCGGCAGGACGCGCTACGCAGTATTTT
few	TRBJ2-2	TRBV29-1	NA	CSVEGGANTGELFF	TGCAGCGTTGAAGGGGGGGCGAACACCGGGGAGCTGTTTTTT
NA	TRBJ2-7	TRBV7-7	NA	CASSLAPPGQSYEQYF	TGTGCCAGCAGCTTAGCCCCCCCAGGGCAGTCCTACGAGCAGTACTTC
few	TRBJ1-5	TRBV6-2/TRBV6-3	NA	CASDWGGNQPQHF	TGTGCCAGCGACTGGGGGGGCAATCAGCCCCAGCATTTT
few	TRBJ2-5	TRBV27	NA	CASSLEQGRETQYF	TGTGCCAGCAGTTTAGAACAGGGAAGAGAGACCCAGTACTTC
NA	TRBJ2-2	TRBV13	NA	CASSFTGADTGELFF	TGTGCCAGCAGCTTTACGGGGGCGGACACCGGGGAGCTGTTTTTT
few	TRBJ2-3	TRBV5-6	NA	CASSLSVAGTDTQYF	TGTGCCAGCAGCTTGTCGGTAGCGGGCACAGATACGCAGTATTTT
few	TRBJ2-7	TRBV28	NA	CASYGSYEQYF	TGTGCCAGCTATGGATCCTACGAGCAGTACTTC
NA	TRBJ2-1	TRBV12-3/TRBV12-4	TRBD1	CASSIPTGIYNEQFF	TGTGCCAGCAGCATACCGACAGGGATCTACAATGAGCAGTTCTTC
few	TRBJ2-1	TRBV5-1	TRBD1	CASSLAGTGYNEQFF	TGCGCCAGCAGCTTGGCCGGGACAGGGTACAATGAGCAGTTCTTC
NA	TRBJ1-4	TRBV12-3/TRBV12-4	NA	CASSLGDGSEKLFF	TGTGCCAGCAGTTTAGGAGACGGTAGCGAAAAACTGTTTTTT
NA	TRBJ2-7	TRBV5-1	NA	CASSLTPGPSYEQYF	TGCGCCAGCAGCTTGACTCCGGGACCGTCCTACGAGCAGTACTTC
few	TRBJ2-2	TRBV12-3/TRBV12-4	TRBD1	CASRRPTGAGELFF	TGTGCCAGCAGACGTCCTACAGGGGCTGGGGAGCTGTTTTTT
NA	TRBJ2-7	TRBV5-1	NA	CASSLEGGAGYEQYF	TGCGCCAGCAGCTTAGAGGGGGGTGCCGGGTACGAGCAGTACTTC
NA	TRBJ2-4	TRBV27	NA	CASSLSARGLAKNIQYF	TGTGCCAGCAGTTTATCCGCTCGCGGGTTAGCCAAAAACATTCAGTACTTC
NA	TRBJ2-7	TRBV4-2	NA	CASSPGLLRYEQYF	TGTGCCAGCAGCCCCGGGCTACTCCGCTACGAGCAGTACTTC
once	TRBJ1-3	TRBV20-1	NA	CSARELNRALHSGNTIYF	TGCAGTGCTAGAGAACTCAACAGGGCTCTGCACTCTGGAAACACCATATATTTT
NA	TRBJ1-2	TRBV9	NA	CASSVSTGTNYGYTF	TGTGCCAGCAGCGTTTCGACGGGGACTAACTATGGCTACACCTTC
NA	TRBJ2-1	TRBV6-4	TRBD2	CASKTSGTSSYNEQFF	TGTGCCAGCAAGACCTCCGGGACTAGCTCCTACAATGAGCAGTTCTTC
NA	TRBJ2-1	TRBV7-2	NA	CASSAQGVLGNNEQFF	TGTGCCAGCAGCGCACAGGGAGTACTTGGTAACAATGAGCAGTTCTTC
NA	TRBJ2-5	TRBV20-1	TRBD2	CSASFSGTPRGFQETQYF	TGCAGTGCTAGCTTTAGCGGGACACCCCGGGGGTTCCAAGAGACCCAGTACTTC
few	TRBJ1-4	TRBV5-1	NA	CASRGTGIWRTNEKLFF	TGCGCCAGCAGAGGGACCGGGATTTGGCGAACTAATGAAAAACTGTTTTTT
NA	TRBJ2-3	TRBV11-1	TRBD2	CASSDRLAGGSTDTQYF	TGTGCCAGCAGCGATCGACTAGCGGGAGGGTCCACAGATACGCAGTATTTT
NA	TRBJ1-1	TRBV3-1	NA	CASSQDFIRQGGDTEAFF	TGTGCCAGCAGCCAAGACTTCATCAGGCAGGGTGGGGACACTGAAGCTTTCTTT
few	TRBJ2-1	TRBV7-9	NA	CASRRLEDEQFF	TGTGCCAGCAGGAGACTAGAGGATGAGCAGTTCTTC
NA	TRBJ2-1	TRBV7-8	TRBD2	CASSFLAVSYNEQFF	TGTGCCAGCAGTTTCCTAGCGGTGTCCTACAATGAGCAGTTCTTC
NA	TRBJ2-3	TRBV5-6	TRBD1	CASSLASGGRSDTQYF	TGTGCCAGCAGCTTGGCCTCAGGGGGCCGGTCAGATACGCAGTATTTT
few	TRBJ2-1	TRBV24-1	TRBD2	CATSDTGTRYEQFF	TGTGCCACCAGTGACACCGGGACTAGGTATGAGCAGTTCTTC
NA	TRBJ1-4	TRBV7-3	TRBD1	CASSSGTGANEKLFF	TGTGCCAGCAGCTCTGGGACAGGGGCCAATGAAAAACTGTTTTTT
NA	TRBJ2-3	TRBV7-9	TRBD1	CASSSDRAEDTQYF	TGTGCCAGCAGCTCGGACAGGGCCGAAGATACGCAGTATTTT
NA	TRBJ2-7	TRBV16	TRBD2	CASSPSGGKGLYEQYF	TGTGCCAGCAGCCCCAGCGGGGGAAAGGGCCTCTACGAGCAGTACTTC
few	TRBJ1-2	TRBV20-1	NA	CSAGESNYGYTF	TGCAGTGCTGGGGAGTCTAACTATGGCTACACCTTC
few	TRBJ2-2	TRBV5-1	NA	CASGFDAGELFF	TGCGCCAGCGGATTCGATGCCGGGGAGCTGTTTTTT
NA	TRBJ2-1	TRBV7-6	TRBD1	CASSQGDQPLNEQFF	TGTGCCAGCAGTCAGGGGGACCAGCCCCTCAATGAGCAGTTCTTC
NA	TRBJ1-2	TRBV7-9	NA	CASTRLDGYTF	TGTGCCAGCACCCGGCTCGATGGCTACACCTTC
once	TRBJ2-1	TRBV6-1	NA	CASTLYRSNRNEQFF	TGTGCCAGCACCCTTTACCGTAGTAACCGCAATGAGCAGTTCTTC
few	TRBJ2-7	TRBV4-1	NA	CASSQERAYEQYF	TGCGCCAGCAGCCAAGAGAGGGCCTACGAGCAGTACTTC
NA	TRBJ2-7	TRBV4-2	NA	CASSQAIAATYEQYF	TGTGCCAGCAGCCAAGCGATAGCGGCTACCTACGAGCAGTACTTC
NA	TRBJ2-1	TRBV27	NA	CASSFGQGSDEQFF	TGTGCCAGCAGTTTCGGGCAGGGGAGCGATGAGCAGTTCTTC
NA	TRBJ2-3	TRBV10-3	NA	CAILQRGTDTQYF	TGTGCCATCTTGCAGAGGGGTACAGATACGCAGTATTTT